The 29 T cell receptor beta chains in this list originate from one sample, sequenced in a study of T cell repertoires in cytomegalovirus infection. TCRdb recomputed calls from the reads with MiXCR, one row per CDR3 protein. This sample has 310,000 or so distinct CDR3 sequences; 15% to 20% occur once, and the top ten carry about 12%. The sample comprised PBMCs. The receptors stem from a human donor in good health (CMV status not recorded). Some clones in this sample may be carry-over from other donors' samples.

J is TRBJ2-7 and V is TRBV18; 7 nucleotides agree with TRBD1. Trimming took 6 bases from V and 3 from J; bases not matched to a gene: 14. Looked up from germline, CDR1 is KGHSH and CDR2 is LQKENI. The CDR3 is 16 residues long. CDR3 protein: CASSAAAGTEGYEQYF. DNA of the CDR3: TGTGCCAGCTCGGCAGCCGCCGGGACAGAAGGCTACGAGCAGTACTTC.

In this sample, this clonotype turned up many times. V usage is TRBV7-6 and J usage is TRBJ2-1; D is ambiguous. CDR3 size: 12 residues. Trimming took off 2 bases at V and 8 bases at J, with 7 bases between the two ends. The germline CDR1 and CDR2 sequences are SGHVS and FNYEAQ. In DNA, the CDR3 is TGTGCCAGCAGCTTACTGATGGATGAGCAGTTCTTC. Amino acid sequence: CASSLLMDEQFF. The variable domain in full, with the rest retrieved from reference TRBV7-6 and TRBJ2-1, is GAGVSQSPRYKVTKRGQDVALRCDPISGHVSLYWYRQALGQGPEFLTYFNYEAQQDKSGLPNDRFSAERPEGSISTLTIQRTEQRDSAMYRCASSLLMDEQFFGPGTRLTVL.

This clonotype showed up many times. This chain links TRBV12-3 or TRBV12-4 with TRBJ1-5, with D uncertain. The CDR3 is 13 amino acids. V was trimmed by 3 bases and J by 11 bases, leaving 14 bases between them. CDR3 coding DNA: TGTGCCAGCAGTTTTGGAGGGATGTCGGCCCAGCATTTT. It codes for CASSFGGMSAQHF.

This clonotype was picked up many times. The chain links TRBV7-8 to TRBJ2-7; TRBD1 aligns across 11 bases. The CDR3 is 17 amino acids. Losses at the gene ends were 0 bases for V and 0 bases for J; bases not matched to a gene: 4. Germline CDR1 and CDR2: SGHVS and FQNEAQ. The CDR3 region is CASSLAGTGGSSYEQYF. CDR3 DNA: TGTGCCAGCAGCTTAGCGGGGACAGGGGGAAGCTCCTACGAGCAGTACTTC.

As DNA, the CDR3 is TGTGCCAGCAGTTCGTCACAGGGATTGGTTTACGAGCAGTACTTC. It codes for CASSSSQGLVYEQYF. The rearrangement uses TRBV12-3 or TRBV12-4 and TRBJ2-7; D perhaps matches TRBD1 (6 bases). V dropped 4 bases and J dropped 4 bases, with 17 bases sitting between them. This CDR3 has 15 amino acids.

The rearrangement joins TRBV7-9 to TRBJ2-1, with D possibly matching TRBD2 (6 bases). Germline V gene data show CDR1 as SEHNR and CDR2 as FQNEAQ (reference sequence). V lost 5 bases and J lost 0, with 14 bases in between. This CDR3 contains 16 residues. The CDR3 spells CASSPGAGRSYNEQFF. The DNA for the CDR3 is TGTGCCAGCAGCCCAGGCGCGGGGCGCTCCTACAATGAGCAGTTCTTC. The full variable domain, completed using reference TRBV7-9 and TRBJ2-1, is DTGVSQNPRHKITKRGQNVTFRCDPISEHNRLYWYRQTLGQGPEFLTYFQNEAQLEKSRLLSDRFSAERPKGSFSTLEIQRTEQGDSAMYLCASSPGAGRSYNEQFFGPGTRLTVL.

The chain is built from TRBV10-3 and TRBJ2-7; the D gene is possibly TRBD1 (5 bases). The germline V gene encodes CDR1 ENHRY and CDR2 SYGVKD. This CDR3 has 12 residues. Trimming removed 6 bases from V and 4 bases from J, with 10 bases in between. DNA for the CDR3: TGTGCCATCAGCGAAGGGGATTACGAGCAGTACTTC. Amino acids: CAISEGDYEQYF.

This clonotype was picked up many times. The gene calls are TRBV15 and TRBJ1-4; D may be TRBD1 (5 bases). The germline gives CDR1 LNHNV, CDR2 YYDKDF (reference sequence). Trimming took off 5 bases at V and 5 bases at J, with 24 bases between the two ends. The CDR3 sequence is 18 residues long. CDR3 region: CATSGDRDEGLINEKLFF. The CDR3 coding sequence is TGTGCCACCAGCGGGGACCGGGACGAAGGATTGATAAATGAAAAACTGTTTTTT.

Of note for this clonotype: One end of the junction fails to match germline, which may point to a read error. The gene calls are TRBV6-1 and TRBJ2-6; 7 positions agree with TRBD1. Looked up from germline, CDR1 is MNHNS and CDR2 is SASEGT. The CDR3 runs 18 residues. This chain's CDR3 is CASIERRGGISGANVLTF. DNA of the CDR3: TGTGCCAGCATTGAACGGAGAGGGGGCATTTCTGGGGCCAACGTCCTGACTTTC.

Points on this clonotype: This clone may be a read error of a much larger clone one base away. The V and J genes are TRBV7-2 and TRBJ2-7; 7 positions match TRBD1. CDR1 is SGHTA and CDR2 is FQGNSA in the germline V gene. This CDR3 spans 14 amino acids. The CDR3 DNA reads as TGTGCCAGCAGCACCCGACAGGGCACCTACGAGCAGTGCTTC. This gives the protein CASSTRQGTYEQCF.

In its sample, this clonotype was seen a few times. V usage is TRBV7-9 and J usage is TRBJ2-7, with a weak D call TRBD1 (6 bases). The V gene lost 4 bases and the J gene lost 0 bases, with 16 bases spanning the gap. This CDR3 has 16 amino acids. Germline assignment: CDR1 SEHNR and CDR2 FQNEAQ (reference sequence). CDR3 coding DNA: TGTGCCAGCAGCTCCCGACAGGCCCGGGACTCCTACGAGCAGTACTTC. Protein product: CASSSRQARDSYEQYF. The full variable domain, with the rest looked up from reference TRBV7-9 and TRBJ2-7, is DTGVSQNPRHKITKRGQNVTFRCDPISEHNRLYWYRQTLGQGPEFLTYFQNEAQLEKSRLLSDRFSAERPKGSFSTLEIQRTEQGDSAMYLCASSSRQARDSYEQYFGPGTRLTVT.

CDR3: CASRPRTGGTGELFF. The CDR3 DNA reads TGTGCCAGCAGACCCCGGACAGGGGGCACCGGGGAGCTGTTTTTT. The rearrangement uses TRBV12-3 or TRBV12-4 and TRBJ2-2; 10 bases line up with TRBD1. CDR3 length equals 15 residues. J was trimmed by 4 bases and V by 6 bases; bases with no gene match: 5.

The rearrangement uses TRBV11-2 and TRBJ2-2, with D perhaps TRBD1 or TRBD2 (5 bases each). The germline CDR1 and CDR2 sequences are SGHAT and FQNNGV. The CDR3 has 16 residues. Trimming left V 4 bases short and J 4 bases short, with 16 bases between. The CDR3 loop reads CASSWARDPTTGELFF. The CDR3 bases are TGTGCCAGCAGCTGGGCCCGGGACCCCACCACCGGGGAGCTGTTTTTT.

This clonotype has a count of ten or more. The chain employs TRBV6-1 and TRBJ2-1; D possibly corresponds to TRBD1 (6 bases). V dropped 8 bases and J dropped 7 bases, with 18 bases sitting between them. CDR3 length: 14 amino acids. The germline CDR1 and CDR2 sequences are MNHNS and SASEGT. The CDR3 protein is CASLAGARSNEQFF. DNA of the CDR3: TGTGCCAGCCTGGCAGGGGCGCGCTCAAATGAGCAGTTCTTC.

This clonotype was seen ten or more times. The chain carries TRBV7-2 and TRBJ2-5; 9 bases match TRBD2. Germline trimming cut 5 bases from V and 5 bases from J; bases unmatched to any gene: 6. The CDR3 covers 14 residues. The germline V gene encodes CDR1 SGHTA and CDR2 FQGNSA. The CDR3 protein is CASSQTSGAETQYF. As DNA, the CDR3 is TGTGCCAGCAGCCAGACTAGCGGTGCGGAGACCCAGTACTTC.

CDR3: CASSLPGRLAGDPVYF. The CDR3 nucleotides are TGCGCCAGCAGCTTGCCAGGTCGGCTAGCGGGGGACCCGGTGTATTTT. The chain recombines TRBV5-1 with TRBJ2-3; 10 nucleotides match TRBD2. Germline V gene data show CDR1 as SGHRS and CDR2 as YFSETQ. The CDR3 extends over 16 amino acids. V lost 1 base, J lost 14 bases, and 16 bases stayed unmatched.

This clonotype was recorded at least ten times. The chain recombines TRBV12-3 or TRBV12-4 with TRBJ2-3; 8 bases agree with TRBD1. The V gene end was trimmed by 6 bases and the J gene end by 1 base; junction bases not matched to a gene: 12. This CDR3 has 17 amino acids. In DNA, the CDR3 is TGTGCCAGCAGCGTAACGTACAGGGGGTTAGGCACAGATACGCAGTATTTT. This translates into CASSVTYRGLGTDTQYF.

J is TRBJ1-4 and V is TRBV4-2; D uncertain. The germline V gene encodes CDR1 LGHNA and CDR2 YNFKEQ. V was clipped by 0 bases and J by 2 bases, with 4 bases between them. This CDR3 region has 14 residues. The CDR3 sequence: CASSQDSTNEKLFF. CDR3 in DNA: TGTGCCAGCAGCCAAGATTCGACTAATGAAAAACTGTTTTTT.

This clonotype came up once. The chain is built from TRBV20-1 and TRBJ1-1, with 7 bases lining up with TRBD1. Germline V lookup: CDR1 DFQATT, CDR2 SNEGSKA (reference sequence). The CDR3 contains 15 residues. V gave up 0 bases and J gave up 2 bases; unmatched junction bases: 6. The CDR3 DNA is TGCAGTGCTAGAGACCCAGGGGGATCCAACACTGAAGCTTTCTTT. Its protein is CSARDPGGSNTEAFF.

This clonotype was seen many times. The DNA for the CDR3 is TGTGCCAGCAGTTTGGCTAGCGGGGACTACAATGAGCAGTTCTTC. Residues: CASSLASGDYNEQFF. J is TRBJ2-1 and V is TRBV28; the match to TRBD2 covers 9 bases. The CDR3 extends over 15 amino acids. Germline V CDR1 and CDR2: MDHEN, SYDVKM. V trimming: 3 bases; J trimming: 3 bases; junction bases outside the gene matches: 3.

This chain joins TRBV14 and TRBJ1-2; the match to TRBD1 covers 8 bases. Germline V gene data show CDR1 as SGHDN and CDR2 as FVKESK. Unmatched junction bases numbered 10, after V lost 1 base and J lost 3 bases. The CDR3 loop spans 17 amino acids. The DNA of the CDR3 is TGTGCCAGCAGCCAAGCAACCGGGACAGGCCGTTACTATGGCTACACCTTC. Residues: CASSQATGTGRYYGYTF.

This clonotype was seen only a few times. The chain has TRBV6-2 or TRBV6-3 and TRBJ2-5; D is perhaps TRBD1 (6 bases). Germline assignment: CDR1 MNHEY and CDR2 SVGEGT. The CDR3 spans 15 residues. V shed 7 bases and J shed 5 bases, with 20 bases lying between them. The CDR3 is CASTDGGQGFETQYF. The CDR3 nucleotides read TGTGCCAGCACCGACGGCGGGCAGGGGTTCGAGACCCAGTACTTC.

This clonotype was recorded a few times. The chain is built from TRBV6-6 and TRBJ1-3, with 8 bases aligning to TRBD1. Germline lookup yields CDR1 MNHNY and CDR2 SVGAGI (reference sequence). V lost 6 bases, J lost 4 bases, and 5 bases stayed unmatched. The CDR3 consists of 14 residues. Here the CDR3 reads CASSPGTGGNTIYF. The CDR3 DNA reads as TGTGCCAGCAGCCCCGGGACAGGAGGAAACACCATATATTTT.

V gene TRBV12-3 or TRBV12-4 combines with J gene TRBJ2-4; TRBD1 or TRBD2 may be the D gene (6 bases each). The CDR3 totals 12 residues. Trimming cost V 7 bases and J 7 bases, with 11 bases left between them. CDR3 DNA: TGTGCCAGCAACGGAGGGGGGAACATTCAGTACTTC. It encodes CASNGGGNIQYF.

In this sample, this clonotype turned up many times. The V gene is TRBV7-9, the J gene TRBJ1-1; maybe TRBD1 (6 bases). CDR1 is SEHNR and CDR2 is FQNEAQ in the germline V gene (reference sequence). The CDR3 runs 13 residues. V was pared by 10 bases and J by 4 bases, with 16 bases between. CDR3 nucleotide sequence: TGTGCCACAGAACAGGAAGGGGGCACTGAAGCTTTCTTT. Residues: CATEQEGGTEAFF.

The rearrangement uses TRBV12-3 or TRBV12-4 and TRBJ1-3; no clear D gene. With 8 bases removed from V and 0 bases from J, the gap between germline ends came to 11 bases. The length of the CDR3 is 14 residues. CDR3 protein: CASGPTYSGNTIYF. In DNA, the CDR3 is TGTGCCAGCGGACCGACTTACTCTGGAAACACCATATATTTT.

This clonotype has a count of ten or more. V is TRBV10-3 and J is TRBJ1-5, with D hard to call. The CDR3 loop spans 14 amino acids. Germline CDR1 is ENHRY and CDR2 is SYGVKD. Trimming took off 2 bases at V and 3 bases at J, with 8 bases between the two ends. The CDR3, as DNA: TGTGCCATCAGTGAGCTTGGGGACAATCAGCCCCAGCATTTT. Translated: CAISELGDNQPQHF.

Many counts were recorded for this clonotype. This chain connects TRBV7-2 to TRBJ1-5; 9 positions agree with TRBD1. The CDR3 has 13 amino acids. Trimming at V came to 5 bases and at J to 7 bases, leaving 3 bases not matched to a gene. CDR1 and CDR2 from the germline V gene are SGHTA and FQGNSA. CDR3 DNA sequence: TGTGCCAGCAGCACCGACAGGGGGCAGCCCCAGCATTTT. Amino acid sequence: CASSTDRGQPQHF.

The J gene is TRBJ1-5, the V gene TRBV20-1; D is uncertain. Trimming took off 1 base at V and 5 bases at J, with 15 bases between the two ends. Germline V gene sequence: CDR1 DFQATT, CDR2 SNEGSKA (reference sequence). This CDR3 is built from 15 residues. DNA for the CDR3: TGCAGTGCTAGAGGGGGAAACAGTTTGGATCAGCCCCAGCATTTT. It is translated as CSARGGNSLDQPQHF.